This T cell receptor (beta chain) was captured in a study of blood T cell repertoires in COVID-19. Background on the study: Spain, Italy and the United States supplied samples that represented acute and convalescent COVID-19.

In the authors' workflow: Amplification from reference gene primers served as the basis for estimated nucleated cell counts. Libraries were prepared by immunoSEQ multiplex PCR; TCRdb keeps only in-frame clonotypes and omits some of them. V, J and clone size reflect that table, while D and trimming were determined from the DNA. The table lists fewer than 150,000 clones, roughly 84% of them singletons. Specimen: peripheral blood. This clonotype originated in a woman in her 30s who had recovered from COVID-19.

As DNA, the CDR3 is TGCAGCGCCGAGGGCGGGAACACTGAAGCTTTCTTT. Its protein is CSAEGGNTEAFF. J is TRBJ1-1 and V is TRBV29-1; D uncertain. Germline loops: CDR1 SQVTM, CDR2 ANQGSEA. The CDR3 extends over 12 amino acids. The V end was cut by 7 bases, the J end by 1 base, with 10 bases between. Supplemented by reference TRBV29-1 and TRBJ1-1, the full variable domain reads SAVISQKPSRDICQRGTSLTIQCQVDSQVTMMFWYRQQPGQSLTLIATANQGSEATYESGFVIDKFPISRPNLTFSTLTVSNMSPEDSSIYLCSAEGGNTEAFFGQGTRLTVV.